A selection of T cell receptor beta chains follows, all from one sample in a study of neurological immune-mediated disorders. One entry per CDR3 protein, called by TCRdb with MiXCR from the 5' RACE reads. Of under 75,000 distinct CDR3 sequences listed, 3% to 4% are singletons. Source material: PBMCs. The receptors originated from a woman aged 45-65 years with multiple sclerosis. Both conserved end residues are part of each CDR3. Fields, in order: J gene, V gene, CDR3 protein.

J gene: TRBJ1-1; V gene: TRBV5-1; CDR3 protein: CASSWGGGSTEAFF
J gene: TRBJ2-3; V gene: TRBV5-1; CDR3 protein: CASSFSDLNTDTQYF
J gene: TRBJ1-5; V gene: TRBV7-2; CDR3 protein: CASSIGGGWQPQHF
J gene: TRBJ2-7; V gene: TRBV5-4; CDR3 protein: CASSFSSGASSYEQYF
J gene: TRBJ2-1; V gene: TRBV6-5; CDR3 protein: CASSFERGPYNEQFF
J gene: TRBJ1-1; V gene: TRBV25-1; CDR3 protein: CASSEYGNTEAFF
J gene: TRBJ2-3; V gene: TRBV10-3; CDR3 protein: CAISDSGITDTQYF
J gene: TRBJ1-6; V gene: TRBV20-1; CDR3 protein: CSASVGEPSSYNSPLHF
J gene: TRBJ1-1; V gene: TRBV19; CDR3 protein: CASSIVKNTEAFF
J gene: TRBJ2-3; V gene: TRBV5-1; CDR3 protein: CASNLLTDSTDTQYF
J gene: TRBJ2-1; V gene: TRBV3-1; CDR3 protein: CASSTRYKTSGRYNAQFF
J gene: TRBJ2-3; V gene: TRBV7-2; CDR3 protein: CASSPLSDTQYF
J gene: TRBJ1-3; V gene: TRBV5-5; CDR3 protein: CASSPGHPGNTIYF
J gene: TRBJ2-1; V gene: TRBV20-1; CDR3 protein: CSARRDKYNEQFF
J gene: TRBJ1-1; V gene: TRBV19; CDR3 protein: CASSSDRGHTEAFF
J gene: TRBJ2-7; V gene: TRBV28; CDR3 protein: CASSLSGREYEQYF
J gene: TRBJ2-1; V gene: TRBV20-1; CDR3 protein: CSARDQTPSGRAYEQFF
J gene: TRBJ1-2; V gene: TRBV5-1; CDR3 protein: CASSFETPNYGYTF